The source of this TCR beta chain is a study of monozygotic twins with inflammatory bowel disease. Two rounds of nested PCR, of roughly 17 and 9 cycles, were run on TCRalpha and TCRbeta cDNA. TCRdb reprocessed the 5' RACE reads; each CDR3 protein has one entry and no DNA is given. Its table records tens of thousands of distinct CDR3 sequences. General observations from the study: IBD patients displayed reduced TCRbeta diversity (inverse Simpson) when set against healthy co-twins.

No sorting of T cells preceded isolation of total RNA from whole blood. With regard to this clonotype: The antigen remains unidentified.

The source is a human donor with ulcerative colitis or Crohn's disease, or a healthy co-twin of an affected twin (not recorded which). Source material: blood.

CDR3 amino acids: CASSRDTWTEAFF. This sequence joins TRBV27 and TRBJ1-1; TCRdb gives TRBD1 as the D gene, but with no DNA this cannot be confirmed. Germline CDR1 MNHEY, CDR2 SMNVEV (reference sequence). This CDR3 is built from 13 residues.